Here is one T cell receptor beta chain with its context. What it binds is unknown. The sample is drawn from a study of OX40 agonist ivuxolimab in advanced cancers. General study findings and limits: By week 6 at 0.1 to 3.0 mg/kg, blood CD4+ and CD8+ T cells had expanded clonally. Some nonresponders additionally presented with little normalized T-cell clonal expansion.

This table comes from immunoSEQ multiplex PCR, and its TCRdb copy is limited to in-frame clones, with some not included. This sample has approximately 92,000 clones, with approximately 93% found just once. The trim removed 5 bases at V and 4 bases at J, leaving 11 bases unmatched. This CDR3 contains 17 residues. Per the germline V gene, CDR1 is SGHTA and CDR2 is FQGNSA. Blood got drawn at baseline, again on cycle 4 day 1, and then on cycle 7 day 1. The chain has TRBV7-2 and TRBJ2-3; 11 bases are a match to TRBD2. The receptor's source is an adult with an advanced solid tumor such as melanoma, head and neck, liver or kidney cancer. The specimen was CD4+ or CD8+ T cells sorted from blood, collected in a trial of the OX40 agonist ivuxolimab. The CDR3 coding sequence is TGTGCCAGCAGCACCCGGCTTAGCGGGAGGGCCGCAGATACGCAGTATTTT. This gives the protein CASSTRLSGRAADTQYF.